This T cell receptor beta chain was captured in a study of T-cell reconstitution after alpha-beta-depleted transplantation in children. Regarding the study as a whole: The authors attributed T-cell counts and diversity one year after transplant mostly to newly produced T cells.

V trimming: 3 bases; J trimming: 0 bases; junction bases outside the gene matches: 2. CDR1 and CDR2 (germline): SGHAT, FQNNGV. This CDR3 spans 15 amino acids. Preparation of the TCRbeta library used unique molecular identifiers. TCRdb analysed the PCR reads with MiXCR anew, one entry per CDR3 protein. The sample contains around 300,000 distinct CDR3 sequences, 6.5% to 9% of which appear only once. This clonotype was picked up a small number of times. The antigen is not known. The sequence was obtained from a female patient aged 2 to 10 who had a stem cell transplant for Fanconi anemia, so the T cells may come from the graft donor. The chain employs TRBV11-2 and TRBJ1-1; TRBD1 agrees at 9 bases. Here the sequenced sample was peripheral blood, taken 360 days after TCRalphabeta/CD19-depleted stem cell transplant. This CDR3 reads CASSLTGGLNTEAFF. The CDR3 region has the DNA TGTGCCAGCAGCTTGACAGGGGGACTGAACACTGAAGCTTTCTTT.